This TCR beta chain was recorded in a study of blood T cell repertoires in COVID-19. Across the whole study: Samples of COVID-19 (acute and convalescent) were obtained from the United States, Italy and Spain. The cDNA or gDNA used as material had been derived from T cells, B-cell-depleted T cells, or PBMCs.

Authors' analysis steps: Reference gene primer amplification yielded estimated nucleated cell counts. Only in-frame clones appear in the TCRdb table, and some are missing; sequencing was by immunoSEQ multiplex PCR. V and J calls and clone size are those listed in that table; D and trimming were worked out from the DNA. The sample has around 100,000 clones, 91% seen once. Sequenced material: peripheral blood. The TCR sequence derives from a human donor in a cohort sampled during active COVID-19.

CDR3 residues: CASSYLGGYNEQFF. In DNA, the CDR3 is TGTGCCAGCAGTTACCTTGGGGGGTACAATGAGCAGTTCTTC. The chain couples TRBV6-2 or TRBV6-3 to TRBJ2-1, with a tentative D call TRBD2 (6 bases). The CDR3 spans 14 residues. Germline CDR1 and CDR2: MNHEY and SVGEGT. Trimming left V 2 bases short and J 4 bases short, with 9 bases between.